The 9 T cell receptor beta chains below all came from one sample that was sequenced in a study of CD8 T cells in ankylosing spondylitis. TCRdb called the 5' RACE reads again in MiXCR, with one record for every CDR3 protein. The sample includes 300,000 to 350,000 distinct CDR3 sequences, roughly 14% of them seen just once. Sequenced material: blood, either unsorted or a sorted T cell fraction (not recorded which). Receptors were obtained from a male donor with ankylosing spondylitis or in good health (not recorded which).

This clonotype was observed a few times. This chain links TRBV29-1 with TRBJ1-1; the D gene is possibly TRBD1 (5 bases). CDR1 SQVTM and CDR2 ANQGSEA come from the germline V gene. V shed 7 bases and J shed 4 bases, with 16 bases lying between them. The CDR3 extends over 13 amino acids. DNA of the CDR3: TGCAGCGCTCGAGTTGATCAGGGCACTGAAGCTTTCTTT. Translated: CSARVDQGTEAFF.

The sample holds a few counts of this clonotype. This sequence joins TRBV2 and TRBJ1-2, with D tentatively TRBD1 (5 bases). Trimming pared 7 bases from V and 5 bases from J, leaving 14 bases between. Germline V CDR1 and CDR2: SNHLY, FYNNEI. The CDR3 is 13 amino acids. The CDR3: CASNPREGYGYTF. DNA for the CDR3: TGTGCCAGCAACCCGAGAGAGGGGTATGGCTACACCTTC.

This chain links TRBV5-1 with TRBJ2-1, with 12 bases identical to TRBD2. V lost 0 bases, J lost 10 bases, and 2 bases stayed unmatched. Per the germline V gene, CDR1 is SGHRS and CDR2 is YFSETQ. The CDR3 consists of 14 residues. The CDR3 DNA reads as TGCGCCAGCAGCTTGGGACTAGCGGGGGAAGAGCAGTTCTTC. Amino acid sequence: CASSLGLAGEEQFF.

In its sample, this clonotype was seen a few times. V is TRBV6-2 or TRBV6-3 and J is TRBJ2-1, with 10 nucleotides matching TRBD2. The CDR3 loop spans 15 amino acids. Trimming removed 3 bases from V and 6 bases from J; junction bases left unmatched: 5. The V gene's germline CDR1 is MNHEY and CDR2 SVGEGT. The CDR3 here is CASSYSGGRSNEQFF. The CDR3 DNA reads TGTGCCAGCAGTTATAGCGGGGGGCGCAGCAATGAGCAGTTCTTC.

This clonotype was found a few times. CDR3: CASSEVGQVLAKNIQYF. DNA for the CDR3: TGCGCCAGCAGTGAGGTGGGACAGGTACTAGCCAAAAACATTCAGTACTTC. The chain has TRBV10-2 and TRBJ2-4, with TRBD1 matching over 8 bases. The CDR3 covers 17 residues. The ends lost 2 bases at V and 0 bases at J; junction bases unmatched: 6. Germline V CDR1 and CDR2: WSHSY, SAAADI.

This clonotype was counted once. The V and J genes are TRBV14 and TRBJ2-5; 9 nucleotides align to TRBD1. Germline assignment: CDR1 SGHDN and CDR2 FVKESK. CDR3 length: 16 residues. The J segment lost 5 bases and the V segment lost 1 base, leaving 8 bases of the junction unmatched. CDR3 amino acids: CASSQVGQGLGETQYF. The DNA for the CDR3 is TGTGCCAGCAGCCAAGTGGGACAGGGCCTGGGGGAGACCCAGTACTTC.

The chain carries TRBV7-8 and TRBJ2-7; 11 bases fit TRBD1. The CDR3 loop spans 16 amino acids. The V gene end was trimmed by 2 bases and the J gene end by 2 bases; junction bases not matched to a gene: 5. Germline V gives CDR1 SGHVS, CDR2 FQNEAQ. Here the CDR3 reads CASSLNLGQGAYEQYF. The DNA of the CDR3 is TGTGCCAGCAGCTTAAATCTGGGACAGGGGGCCTACGAGCAGTACTTC.

The rearrangement uses TRBV6-1 and TRBJ2-3; D is tentatively TRBD1 or TRBD2 (6 bases each). Trimming took 6 bases from V and 5 from J, leaving 18 bases between them. The CDR3 has 15 residues. Looked up from germline, CDR1 is MNHNS and CDR2 is SASEGT. The CDR3 coding sequence is TGTGCCAGCAGCCGGGGGACTCGCAGGGGAGATACGCAGTATTTT. Its protein is CASSRGTRRGDTQYF.

This clonotype turned up a few times. V and J are TRBV12-3 or TRBV12-4 and TRBJ2-7; 10 bases agree with TRBD1. The V and J ends lost 4 bases and 0 bases, in that order; junction bases with no gene match: 9. The CDR3 spans 17 residues. CDR3 in amino acids: CASSSGQGTPSSYEQYF. The CDR3 DNA reads as TGTGCCAGCAGTTCGGGACAGGGGACTCCTAGCTCCTACGAGCAGTACTTC.